In its sample, the clone carrying this TCR beta chain was seen a few times. Its cognate antigen is unknown. These data belong to a study of identical twins. Findings and caveats of the study: Models underestimated TCR alpha sharing (out-of-frame) in monozygotic twins. When twins shared out-of-frame alpha sequences, those sequences had excess low generation probability.

The germline V and J ends were trimmed by 8 bases and 0 bases, with 11 bases remaining between them. Germline V gene lookup returns CDR1 LGHNA and CDR2 YSLEER. The CDR3 spans 15 residues. A universal primer site was created by template switching, with the cDNA bearing unique molecular identifiers. TCRdb re-called the 5' RACE reads with MiXCR, one entry per CDR3 protein. Counted here are around 250,000 distinct CDR3 sequences, 9.5% to 15% occurring once; the ten biggest clones make up 3.5% to 5%. These data also featured in a second study, about yellow fever vaccine responses in identical twins.

Sequenced material: memory (CD45RO+) T cells sorted from blood. This sequence was found in a woman aged 18-30 years in good health. J is TRBJ2-6 and V is TRBV4-3; D ambiguous. The chain's CDR3 is CASGVDFSGANVLTF. DNA of the CDR3: TGCGCCAGCGGGGTTGATTTCTCTGGGGCCAACGTCCTGACTTTC.